One T cell receptor (beta chain) is described in this entry. Its antigen is unidentified. This specimen belongs to a study of lymphopenia after photon versus proton radiotherapy. Data came from immunoSEQ multiplex PCR; TCRdb stores just in-frame clones and leaves some out. The sample yields more than 20,000 clones, 85% seen once. Findings and limits, study-wide: Relative stability marked proton patients; photon patients lost diversity and naive cells.

The CDR3 runs 14 residues. V was pared by 7 bases and J by 5 bases, with 8 bases of the junction left unmatched. Germline CDR1 reads SQVTM; CDR2 reads ANQGSEA. This receptor was identified in a man in his sixties with pancreatic cancer. The V gene is TRBV29-1, the J gene TRBJ2-5; 12 nucleotides agree with TRBD2. The specimen was peripheral blood, collected from a patient treated with photon-based radiotherapy. CDR3 sequence (DNA): TGCAGCGCGGCACGGCTAGCGGGGGGGGAGACCCAGTACTTC. This sequence encodes CSAARLAGGETQYF.